One and the same sample provided the 21 T cell receptor beta chains below, sequenced in a study of blood T cell repertoires in COVID-19. Produced via immunoSEQ multiplex PCR; TCRdb's table is partial and in-frame only. The table records around 220,000 clones, around four fifths of them present only once. Sequencing used peripheral blood. The receptors here all came from a man aged 30 to 45 with active or convalescent COVID-19.

V is TRBV5-5 and J is TRBJ1-5; the D gene is possibly TRBD1 (6 bases). The CDR3 has 13 residues. Germline-derived CDR1 and CDR2 are SGHKS and YYEKEE (reference sequence). Deletions cut 4 bases from V and 8 bases from J, with 13 bases between. The CDR3 bases are TGTGCCAGCAGCCGGGGGGCTCTTGAGCCCCAGCATTTT. It encodes CASSRGALEPQHF.

The chain uses TRBV7-8 and TRBJ2-3; 10 nucleotides agree with TRBD2. This CDR3 is built from 13 residues. The germline CDR1 and CDR2 sequences are SGHVS and FQNEAQ. V shed 5 bases, J shed 8 bases, and the junction held 4 bases outside the gene matches. The CDR3 here is CASSVRTSGTQYF. CDR3 nucleotides: TGTGCCAGCAGCGTCCGGACTAGCGGTACGCAGTATTTT. Combining the CDR3 with reference TRBV7-8 and TRBJ2-3 gives the whole variable domain GAGVSQSPRYKVAKRGQDVALRCDPISGHVSLFWYQQALGQGPEFLTYFQNEAQLDKSGLPSDRFFAERPEGSVSTLKIQRTQQEDSAVYLCASSVRTSGTQYFGPGTRLTVL.

The rearrangement joins TRBV4-2 to TRBJ1-4; 9 bases align to TRBD1. The germline CDR1 and CDR2 sequences are LGHNA and YNFKEQ. The CDR3 has 15 residues. V shed 0 bases and J 8 bases; nucleotides not matched to a gene: 4. The CDR3 protein is CASSQETGGNEKLFF. The CDR3 nucleotides are TGTGCCAGCAGCCAAGAGACAGGGGGGAACGAAAAACTGTTTTTT.

The chain is built from TRBV2 and TRBJ1-5; a possible D gene is TRBD1 (6 bases). Germline V gene lookup returns CDR1 SNHLY and CDR2 FYNNEI. Trimming pared 5 bases from V and 5 bases from J, leaving 13 bases between. The CDR3 runs 14 residues. The CDR3 spells CASSPDRLYQPQHF. The CDR3 nucleotides read TGTGCCAGCAGTCCAGACAGGCTCTATCAGCCCCAGCATTTT.

This clone has more than one count but fewer than ten. This chain links TRBV10-3 with TRBJ2-5; the match to TRBD1 covers 7 bases. V was pared by 6 bases and J by 2 bases, with 3 bases of the junction left unmatched. The germline V gene has CDR1 ENHRY and CDR2 SYGVKD. The CDR3 is made up of 13 amino acids. In DNA form, the CDR3 reads TGTGCCATCAGCTTGGGACAGCAAGAGACCCAGTACTTC. This codes for CAISLGQQETQYF.

The chain combines TRBV27 with TRBJ1-5; 11 bases are shared with TRBD1. The CDR3 covers 14 residues. Germline V gives CDR1 MNHEY, CDR2 SMNVEV (reference sequence). J was trimmed by 11 bases and V by 5 bases; bases with no gene match: 8. CDR3 residues: CASSPRDRGVSQHF. The CDR3 DNA follows: TGTGCCAGCAGTCCCCGGGACAGGGGGGTGTCCCAGCATTTT.

V gene TRBV6-5 combines with J gene TRBJ2-7, with 11 positions matching TRBD2. Losses at the gene ends were 6 bases for V and 0 bases for J; bases not matched to a gene: 4. Germline CDR1 reads MNHEY; CDR2 reads SVGAGI. This CDR3 spans 15 amino acids. The CDR3 here is CASRLLAGGSYEQYF. CDR3 bases: TGTGCCAGCAGACTTCTAGCGGGAGGCTCCTACGAGCAGTACTTC.

This chain links TRBV27 with TRBJ1-2; 12 bases align to TRBD1. Germline V lookup: CDR1 MNHEY, CDR2 SMNVEV (reference sequence). J lost 4 bases, V lost 5 bases, and 2 bases had no gene match. This CDR3 region has 14 residues. The CDR3: CASSRDRGPYGYTF. As DNA, the CDR3 is TGTGCCAGCAGTCGGGACAGGGGGCCCTATGGCTACACCTTC.

This rearrangement joins TRBV4-1 to TRBJ2-2, with D possibly being TRBD2 (6 bases). V gave up 3 bases and J gave up 4 bases, with 21 bases separating them. Germline CDR1 MGHRA, CDR2 YSYEKL. The CDR3 extends over 18 amino acids. DNA for the CDR3: TGCGCCAGCAGCCAGGGCTCCTGGAGGGATATGCTCACCGGGGAGCTGTTTTTT. It yields the protein CASSQGSWRDMLTGELFF.

CDR3 protein: CASSPGHSGNTIYF. The CDR3 region has the DNA TGTGCCAGCAGCCCGGGACACTCTGGAAACACCATATATTTT. The chain has TRBV14 and TRBJ1-3; D might be TRBD1 (6 bases). The germline V and J ends were trimmed by 4 bases and 0 bases, with 7 bases remaining between them. Germline V gene lookup returns CDR1 SGHDN and CDR2 FVKESK. There are 14 residues in the CDR3.

The chain combines TRBV4-1 with TRBJ1-1; 12 nucleotides agree with TRBD1. This CDR3 contains 18 residues. V lost 0 bases to trimming and J lost 7 bases; unmatched junction nucleotides: 12. Per the germline V gene, CDR1 is MGHRA and CDR2 is YSYEKL. CDR3 coding DNA: TGCGCCAGCAGCCAAGATGAGGGACAGGGGGCTTACAGGGGTGAAGCTTTCTTT. Translated: CASSQDEGQGAYRGEAFF.

The V and J genes are TRBV7-9 and TRBJ1-5, with 9 bases that match TRBD1. Per germline, CDR1 SEHNR and CDR2 FQNEAQ (reference sequence). This CDR3 contains 15 residues. V was pared by 5 bases and J by 7 bases, with 9 bases of the junction left unmatched. DNA of the CDR3: TGTGCCAGCAGCCGGGGGGGACAGGGCGAACAGCCCCAGCATTTT. Protein product: CASSRGGQGEQPQHF.

V gene TRBV7-3 combines with J gene TRBJ2-7; unclear D gene. V lost 6 bases to trimming and J lost 4 bases, with 10 bases between them. CDR1 is SGHTA, CDR2 FQGTGA, per germline. The CDR3 covers 12 residues. CDR3 DNA: TGTGCCAGCAGACCGACTCCGTACGAGCAGTACTTC. Its translation is CASRPTPYEQYF.

The V call is TRBV7-9, the J call TRBJ2-1; tentative D call: TRBD2 (5 bases). V lost 2 bases and J 7 bases, leaving 18 bases between the germline ends. The V gene's germline CDR1 is SEHNR and CDR2 FQNEAQ (reference sequence). The CDR3 contains 16 residues. Written as DNA, the CDR3 is TGTGCCAGCAGCTTAAGGGAAGGGCTCCGAGGGAATGAGCAGTTCTTC. Its protein is CASSLREGLRGNEQFF.

This clone showed up just once. The CDR3 loop is CASSDALRQGGLETQYF. CDR3 sequence (DNA): TGTGCCAGCAGTGACGCCCTCCGACAGGGAGGTTTAGAGACCCAGTACTTC. The chain recombines TRBV6-1 with TRBJ2-5, with D possibly being TRBD1 (7 bases). The CDR3 has 17 residues. Trimming took 3 bases from V and 4 from J, leaving 21 bases between them. CDR1 MNHNS and CDR2 SASEGT come from the germline V gene.

The chain joins TRBV28 to TRBJ1-5; D is perhaps TRBD1 (5 bases). The germline V gene has CDR1 MDHEN and CDR2 SYDVKM. The CDR3 is made up of 16 amino acids. The V gene lost 7 bases and the J gene lost 4 bases, with 20 bases spanning the gap. Here the CDR3 reads CASTPYGQGENQPQHF. The DNA of the CDR3 is TGTGCCAGCACCCCGTACGGGCAGGGCGAGAATCAGCCCCAGCATTTT.

This chain links TRBV5-4 with TRBJ2-3; 7 bases are a match to TRBD2. This CDR3 is 15 amino acids long. Germline CDR1 SGHNT, CDR2 YYREEE (reference sequence). The junction had 10 bases not matched to a gene; V was cut back by 2 bases and J by 7 bases. CDR3 DNA: TGTGCCAGCAGCTTTCTACCGGGACTAATGAATACGCAGTATTTT. It encodes CASSFLPGLMNTQYF.

The rearrangement links TRBV7-9 to TRBJ1-1; D is uncertain. CDR1 is SEHNR and CDR2 is FQNEAQ in the germline V gene (reference sequence). CDR3 length: 14 amino acids. V lost 5 bases and J lost 0, with 10 bases in between. The CDR3, as DNA: TGTGCCAGCAGCACAGCGGCTCTGAACACTGAAGCTTTCTTT. It is translated as CASSTAALNTEAFF.

This sequence joins TRBV11-2 and TRBJ1-2; D unclear. The CDR3 totals 13 residues. Per the germline V gene, CDR1 is SGHAT and CDR2 is FQNNGV. The ends were cut back, 1 base at V and 8 bases at J, with 11 bases in the middle. The CDR3 region has the DNA TGTGCCAGCAGCTTAGGGCGAGGGATCGGCTACACCTTC. Its protein product is CASSLGRGIGYTF.

The chain uses TRBV19 and TRBJ2-6, with D possibly TRBD1 on 5 matching bases. The CDR3 spans 14 residues. Germline assignment: CDR1 LNHDA and CDR2 SQIVND (reference sequence). Trimming cost V 4 bases and J 7 bases, with 11 bases left between them. The CDR3, as DNA: TGTGCCAGTAGTACCCCAGGGTTAGCCAACGTCCTGACTTTC. This codes for CASSTPGLANVLTF.

V usage is TRBV7-2 and J usage is TRBJ2-1; 12 positions agree with TRBD2. Trimming took 5 bases from V and 5 from J; bases not matched to a gene: 4. The CDR3 runs 15 residues. Germline lookup yields CDR1 SGHTA and CDR2 FQGNSA. CDR3 DNA sequence: TGTGCCAGCAGCACTAGCGGGAGGTCCGACAATGAGCAGTTCTTC. The encoded protein is CASSTSGRSDNEQFF.